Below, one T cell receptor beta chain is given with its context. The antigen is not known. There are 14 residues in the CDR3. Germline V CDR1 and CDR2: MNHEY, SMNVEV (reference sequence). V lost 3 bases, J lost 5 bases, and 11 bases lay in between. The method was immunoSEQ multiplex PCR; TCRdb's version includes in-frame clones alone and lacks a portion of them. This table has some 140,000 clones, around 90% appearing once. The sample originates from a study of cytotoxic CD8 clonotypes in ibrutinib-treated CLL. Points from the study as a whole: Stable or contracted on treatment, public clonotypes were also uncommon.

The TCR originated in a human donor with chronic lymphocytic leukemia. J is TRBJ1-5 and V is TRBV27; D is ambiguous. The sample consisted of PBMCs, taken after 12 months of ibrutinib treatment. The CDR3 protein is CASSFDGLYQPQHF. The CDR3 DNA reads TGTGCCAGCAGTTTTGACGGACTCTATCAGCCCCAGCATTTT.